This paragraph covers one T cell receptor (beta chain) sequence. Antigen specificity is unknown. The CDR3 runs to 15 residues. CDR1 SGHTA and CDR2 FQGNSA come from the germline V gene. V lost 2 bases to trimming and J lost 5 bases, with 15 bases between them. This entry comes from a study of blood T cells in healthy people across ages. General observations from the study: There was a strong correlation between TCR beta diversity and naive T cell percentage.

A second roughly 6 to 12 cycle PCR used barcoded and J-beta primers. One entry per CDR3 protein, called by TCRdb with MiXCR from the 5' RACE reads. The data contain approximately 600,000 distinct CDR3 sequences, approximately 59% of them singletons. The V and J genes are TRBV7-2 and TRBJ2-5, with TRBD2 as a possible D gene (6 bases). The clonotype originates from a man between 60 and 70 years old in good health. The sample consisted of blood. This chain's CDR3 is CASSLMGTGRETQYF. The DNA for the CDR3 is TGTGCCAGCAGCTTAATGGGAACGGGGAGGGAGACCCAGTACTTC.